This entry lists 28 T cell receptor beta chains sequenced from one sample in a study of T cells in Graves' hyperthyroidism and ophthalmopathy. The TCR beta CDR3 regions underwent amplification using RNA transcripts as the source. First-round RT-PCR targeting the TCR CDR3 was performed with the HTBI primer set. TCRdb re-called the multiplex PCR reads with MiXCR, one entry per CDR3 protein. This sample has a few hundred thousand distinct CDR3 sequences; about 13% occur once, and the top ten carry 4% to 6.5%. The sequencing sample was made of blood. All receptors come from a woman between 18 and 29 years old with Graves' hyperthyroidism.

The chain is built from TRBV12-3 or TRBV12-4 and TRBJ2-2, with TRBD2 matching 13 bases. CDR3 length: 16 amino acids. V gave up 5 bases and J gave up 6 bases; unmatched junction bases: 6. The CDR3 nucleotides are TGTGCCAGCAGTGGAGGACTAGCGGGAGACTCCGGGGAGCTGTTTTTT. This encodes CASSGGLAGDSGELFF.

This clonotype has at least ten counts. This chain connects TRBV20-1 to TRBJ2-7; 9 nucleotides match TRBD1. V lost 6 bases and J lost 6; bases outside the gene matches: 15. The CDR3 loop spans 15 amino acids. The germline V gene encodes CDR1 DFQATT and CDR2 SNEGSKA (reference sequence). The chain's CDR3 is CSARTLGQGSLEQYF. In nucleotides, the CDR3 is TGCAGTGCAAGGACCCTCGGACAGGGGAGTCTCGAGCAGTACTTC.

This clonotype occurred many times. The J gene is TRBJ2-1, the V gene TRBV6-1, with TRBD2 as a possible D gene (6 bases). Germline lookup yields CDR1 MNHNS and CDR2 SASEGT. The CDR3 contains 18 residues. Trimming removed 7 bases from V and 4 bases from J, with 26 bases in between. CDR3 loop: CASTPKTSSPGSYNEQFF. The CDR3 nucleotides read TGTGCCAGCACCCCGAAGACTAGTTCGCCTGGGAGTTACAATGAGCAGTTCTTC.

This clonotype appeared a few times. The rearrangement joins TRBV20-1 to TRBJ2-3; 10 bases align to TRBD1. J lost 5 bases, V lost 4 bases, and 12 bases had no gene match. CDR1 and CDR2 (germline): DFQATT, SNEGSKA (reference sequence). The CDR3 has 16 residues. CDR3 coding DNA: TGCAGTGCTAATCATCCCGGGACAGGGGATGGAGATACGCAGTATTTT. Translating it yields CSANHPGTGDGDTQYF.

This clonotype has ten or more counts. This sequence joins TRBV18 and TRBJ2-7; TRBD1 might be the D (6 bases). CDR1 KGHSH and CDR2 LQKENI come from the germline V gene. This CDR3 spans 17 amino acids. Trimming left V 2 bases short and J 5 bases short, with 22 bases between. In nucleotides, the CDR3 is TGTGCCAGCTCACCATCACAGGACAGTCTTTTCTACCACGAGCAGTACTTC. Translating it yields CASSPSQDSLFYHEQYF.

This clonotype has at least ten counts. The chain combines TRBV2 with TRBJ2-1; no clear D. The CDR3 length is 11 residues. The V and J ends lost 7 bases and 12 bases respectively, with 13 bases between them. CDR1 and CDR2 (germline): SNHLY, FYNNEI. The CDR3: CASNLNMGQFF. The CDR3 DNA is TGTGCCAGCAATCTAAATATGGGGCAGTTCTTC.

Many counts were recorded for this clonotype. The rearrangement links TRBV28 to TRBJ2-7; D is perhaps TRBD2 (6 bases). Germline CDR1 reads MDHEN; CDR2 reads SYDVKM. The CDR3 covers 14 residues. The V and J ends lost 4 bases and 2 bases respectively, with 12 bases between them. The CDR3 nucleotides are TGTGCCAGCAGTTCCGCCGGGACTCCCTACGAGCAGTACTTC. Encoded protein: CASSSAGTPYEQYF.

The rearrangement uses TRBV7-6 and TRBJ2-5, with 10 positions matching TRBD2. The ends lost 4 bases at V and 5 bases at J; junction bases unmatched: 7. The CDR3 has 15 residues. Per the germline V gene, CDR1 is SGHVS and CDR2 is FNYEAQ. The CDR3 DNA is TGTGCCAGCAGCTCAGCGGGAGGGCTCTATGAGACCCAGTACTTC. It is translated as CASSSAGGLYETQYF.

The gene calls are TRBV20-1 and TRBJ2-7, with D perhaps matching TRBD1 (6 bases). Germline CDR1 is DFQATT and CDR2 is SNEGSKA (reference sequence). The CDR3 runs 11 residues. V lost 5 bases and J lost 4, with 9 bases in between. CDR3 sequence: CSAGDMYEQYF. CDR3 coding DNA: TGCAGTGCTGGGGACATGTACGAGCAGTACTTC.

V is TRBV20-1 and J is TRBJ2-4; possible D gene TRBD1, 5 bases. The CDR3 extends over 13 amino acids. Trimming shortened V by 3 bases and J by 6 bases, and 12 bases separated the two germline ends. Germline-derived CDR1 and CDR2 are DFQATT and SNEGSKA (reference sequence). The CDR3 spells CSASRSGPNIQYF. The DNA of the CDR3 is TGCAGTGCTAGTCGGTCAGGGCCAAACATTCAGTACTTC.

This clonotype was seen at least ten times. The CDR3 sequence: CASSLAQGNQPQHF. CDR3 DNA sequence: TGTGCCAGCAGTTTAGCACAGGGGAATCAGCCCCAGCATTTT. The chain employs TRBV28 and TRBJ1-5; 7 positions match TRBD1. V lost 2 bases to trimming and J lost 4 bases; unmatched junction nucleotides: 2. The CDR3 loop spans 14 amino acids. Germline assignment: CDR1 MDHEN and CDR2 SYDVKM.

The chain has TRBV6-1 and TRBJ2-1; possibly TRBD2 for D (7 bases). The CDR3 sequence is 14 residues long. Germline V gene sequence: CDR1 MNHNS, CDR2 SASEGT. Trimming left V 7 bases short and J 4 bases short, with 14 bases between. The CDR3, as DNA: TGTGCCAGCACCTGGGGGAGGGGGTACAATGAGCAGTTCTTC. Translating it yields CASTWGRGYNEQFF.

This clonotype was found many times. The CDR3 nucleotides are TGTGCCAGCAAGAGACAGGGGGCTAGGGGCTACACCTTC. Its protein product is CASKRQGARGYTF. J is TRBJ1-2 and V is TRBV28; TRBD1 agrees at 10 bases. V shed 7 bases and J 8 bases; nucleotides not matched to a gene: 7. The CDR3 sequence is 13 residues long. Germline CDR1 is MDHEN and CDR2 is SYDVKM.

The V gene is TRBV28, the J gene TRBJ1-2; TRBD1 matches at 11 bases. Germline V CDR1 and CDR2: MDHEN, SYDVKM. This CDR3 spans 15 amino acids. J gave up 4 bases and V 2 bases, and 3 bases lay outside the gene matches. As DNA, the CDR3 is TGTGCCAGCAGTTTAACGGACAGGGGGCTCTATGGCTACACCTTC. Protein product: CASSLTDRGLYGYTF.

This sequence joins TRBV28 and TRBJ2-7; D is unresolved. The germline V gene has CDR1 MDHEN and CDR2 SYDVKM. V gave up 7 bases and J gave up 2 bases, with 12 bases separating them. The CDR3 sequence is 13 residues long. Here the CDR3 DNA reads TGTGCCAGCAATACGGGCCGCACCTACGAGCAGTACTTC. Its translation is CASNTGRTYEQYF.

This clonotype was counted ten times or more. The chain employs TRBV6-2 or TRBV6-3 and TRBJ2-5; 8 bases are shared with TRBD1. V lost 5 bases, J lost 7 bases, and 6 bases stayed unmatched. This CDR3 has 13 residues. CDR1 is MNHEY and CDR2 is SVGEGT in the germline V gene. CDR3 coding DNA: TGTGCCAGCAGTCCTTCCGACAGGGGGACCCAGTACTTC. Protein product: CASSPSDRGTQYF.

There are many counts of this clonotype. V is TRBV3-1 and J is TRBJ2-7, with 7 bases lining up with TRBD1. Unmatched junction bases numbered 6, after V lost 3 bases and J lost 4 bases. Per germline, CDR1 LGHDT and CDR2 YNNKEL (reference sequence). The CDR3 sequence is 14 residues long. CDR3 sequence reads: CASSQDRRFYEQYF. For the CDR3, the DNA is TGTGCCAGCAGCCAGGACAGGAGATTTTACGAGCAGTACTTC.

There are many counts of this clonotype. DNA for the CDR3: TGTGCCAGCAGCTGGGGGGGACTGTACTACGAGCAGTACTTC. It encodes CASSWGGLYYEQYF. This chain connects TRBV5-6 to TRBJ2-7; TRBD2 agrees at 7 bases. CDR1 is SGHDT, CDR2 YYEEEE, per germline. The J segment lost 3 bases and the V segment lost 3 bases, leaving 6 bases of the junction unmatched. The CDR3 has 14 amino acids. The full variable domain, completed using reference TRBV5-6 and TRBJ2-7, is DAGVTQSPTHLIKTRGQQVTLRCSPKSGHDTVSWYQQALGQGPQFIFQYYEEEERQRGNFPDRFSGHQFPNYSSELNVNALLLGDSALYLCASSWGGLYYEQYFGPGTRLTVT.

This clonotype has more than one count but fewer than ten. The chain couples TRBV4-1 to TRBJ1-2; 7 positions agree with TRBD1. The germline gives CDR1 MGHRA, CDR2 YSYEKL. With 1 base clipped from V and 1 base from J, the junction kept 3 bases outside the gene matches. The CDR3 loop spans 15 amino acids. The CDR3 spells CASSQATGFNYGYTF. The CDR3 DNA reads TGCGCCAGCAGCCAAGCGACAGGGTTTAACTATGGCTACACCTTC.

The gene calls are TRBV20-1 and TRBJ1-5; a possible D gene is TRBD1 (5 bases). The CDR3 is 12 residues long. Per germline, CDR1 DFQATT and CDR2 SNEGSKA (reference sequence). V lost 0 bases, J lost 9 bases, and 9 bases lay in between. CDR3 sequence: CSAREGGGPQHF. The CDR3 nucleotides are TGCAGTGCTAGAGAGGGGGGGGGGCCCCAGCATTTT.

This clonotype was observed at least ten times. V and J are TRBV30 and TRBJ1-2, with a tentative D call TRBD1 (6 bases). V was trimmed by 2 bases and J by 1 base, leaving 11 bases between them. In germline, CDR1 is GTSNPN, CDR2 SVGIG (reference sequence). The CDR3 loop spans 14 amino acids. The CDR3 bases are TGTGCCTGGAGTACCACAGGGATTAACTATGGCTACACCTTC. It codes for CAWSTTGINYGYTF. The full variable domain, rest sourced from reference TRBV30 and TRBJ1-2, is SQTIHQWPATLVQPVGSPLSLECTVEGTSNPNLYWYRQAAGRGLQLLFYSVGIGQISSEVPQNLSASRPQDRQFILSSKKLLLSDSGFYLCAWSTTGINYGYTFGSGTRLTVV.

At least ten counts were recorded for this clonotype. The chain has TRBV13 and TRBJ2-3; 7 bases are shared with TRBD2. Germline V gene data show CDR1 as PRHDT and CDR2 as FYEKMQ (reference sequence). V shed 6 bases, J shed 6 bases, and the junction held 12 bases outside the gene matches. The CDR3 contains 15 residues. CDR3 in amino acids: CASRAPGPAGDTQYF. The CDR3 DNA follows: TGTGCCAGCAGAGCTCCGGGCCCAGCGGGGGATACGCAGTATTTT.

This clonotype was picked up many times. V gene TRBV18 combines with J gene TRBJ1-3, with no clear D. This CDR3 comprises 15 residues. Germline V gene sequence: CDR1 KGHSH, CDR2 LQKENI. The V end lost 2 bases, the J end lost 4 bases, and 12 bases lay between the germline ends. The CDR3 DNA follows: TGTGCCAGCTCACCAGTGGCGACAATGGGAAACACCATATATTTT. Its translation is CASSPVATMGNTIYF.

This clonotype was seen at least ten times. The rearrangement links TRBV6-1 to TRBJ1-2, with 7 nucleotides matching TRBD1. Germline V gene sequence: CDR1 MNHNS, CDR2 SASEGT. This CDR3 comprises 16 residues. Trimming took 5 bases from V and 1 from J; bases not matched to a gene: 10. The CDR3 loop is CASSRDRVLGNYGYTF. In nucleotides, the CDR3 is TGTGCCAGCAGTCGTGACAGGGTCCTTGGTAACTATGGCTACACCTTC.

A note on this clonotype: The CDR3 end shows no conserved phenylalanine or tryptophan, and so a read error is likely. The chain links TRBV9 to TRBJ1-4; D gene ambiguous. Germline V gene data show CDR1 as SGDLS and CDR2 as YYNGEE. Trimming pared 2 bases from V and 0 bases from J, leaving 5 bases between. CDR3 length equals 14 residues. The CDR3 DNA reads as TGTGCCAGCAGCGTCAGCCCAACTAATGAAAAACTGTTTTAT. It encodes CASSVSPTNEKLFY.

This clonotype occurred many times. The CDR3 DNA reads TGTGCCAGCAGCTTAGCTGTGTCGAGCTACGAGCAGTACTTC. It is translated as CASSLAVSSYEQYF. The V call is TRBV11-1, the J call TRBJ2-7; D gene unclear. CDR3 length: 14 amino acids. Germline V gene lookup returns CDR1 SGHAT and CDR2 FQDESV (reference sequence). Trimming pared 0 bases from V and 3 bases from J, leaving 9 bases between.

Ten or more counts support this clonotype. CDR3 sequence: CASSLGQGLYEQYF. The CDR3 DNA reads as TGTGCCAGCAGCCTCGGACAGGGCCTTTACGAGCAGTACTTC. The V gene is TRBV28, the J gene TRBJ2-7; 8 bases map to TRBD1. Losses at the gene ends were 6 bases for V and 4 bases for J; bases not matched to a gene: 8. The CDR3 runs 14 residues. Germline-derived CDR1 and CDR2 are MDHEN and SYDVKM. Supplemented by reference TRBV28 and TRBJ2-7, the full variable domain reads DVKVTQSSRYLVKRTGEKVFLECVQDMDHENMFWYRQDPGLGLRLIYFSYDVKMKEKGDIPEGYSVSREKKERFSLILESASTNQTSMYLCASSLGQGLYEQYFGPGTRLTVT.

At least ten counts were recorded for this clonotype. V usage is TRBV20-1 and J usage is TRBJ1-1, with TRBD1 identical over 9 bases. Germline V gives CDR1 DFQATT, CDR2 SNEGSKA (reference sequence). This CDR3 is 14 amino acids long. The J segment lost 4 bases and the V segment lost 3 bases, leaving 6 bases of the junction unmatched. CDR3 region: CSARGQGGVTEAFF. In DNA, the CDR3 is TGCAGTGCTAGGGGACAGGGCGGCGTCACTGAAGCTTTCTTT.